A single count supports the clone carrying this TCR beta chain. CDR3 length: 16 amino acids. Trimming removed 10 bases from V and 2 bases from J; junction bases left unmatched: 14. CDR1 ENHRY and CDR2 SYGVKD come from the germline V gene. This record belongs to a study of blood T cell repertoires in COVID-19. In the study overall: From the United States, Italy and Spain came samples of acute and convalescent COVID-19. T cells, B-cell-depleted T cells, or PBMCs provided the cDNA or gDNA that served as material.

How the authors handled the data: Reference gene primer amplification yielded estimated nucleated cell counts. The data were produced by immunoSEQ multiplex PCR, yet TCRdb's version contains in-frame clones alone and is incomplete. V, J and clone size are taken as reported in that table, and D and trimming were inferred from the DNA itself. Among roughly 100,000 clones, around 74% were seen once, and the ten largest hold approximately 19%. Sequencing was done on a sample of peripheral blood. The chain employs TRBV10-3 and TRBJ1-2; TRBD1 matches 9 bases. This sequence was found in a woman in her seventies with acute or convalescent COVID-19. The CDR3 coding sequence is TGTGCCACCGAAGGTACCGGGACAGGGACGAACTATGGCTACACCTTC. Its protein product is CATEGTGTGTNYGYTF.